Presented here are 29 T cell receptor beta chains from one specimen sequenced in a study of radiotherapy plus CTLA-4 blockade in lung cancer. The assay was immunoSEQ multiplex PCR, and TCRdb's table has in-frame clones only and misses some. Seen here are 85,000 to 90,000 clones, about 78% observed once, and the top ten hold over 13%. This sample comprised peripheral blood, obtained from a patient treated with radiotherapy plus ipilimumab. These receptors came from a human donor with non-small cell lung cancer that progressed on radiotherapy plus ipilimumab.

The chain is built from TRBV9 and TRBJ2-6; no clear D gene. The CDR3 loop spans 13 amino acids. Trimming took 0 bases from V and 4 from J, leaving 2 bases between them. Per germline, CDR1 SGDLS and CDR2 YYNGEE. The CDR3 sequence: CASSVAGANVLTF. DNA for the CDR3: TGTGCCAGCAGCGTAGCCGGGGCCAACGTCCTGACTTTC.

The chain has TRBV9 and TRBJ1-1; D gene ambiguous. This CDR3 is built from 13 residues. Deletions cut 3 bases from V and 1 base from J, with 7 bases between. Germline CDR1 and CDR2: SGDLS and YYNGEE. The CDR3 DNA is TGTGCCAGCAGCGCCCAAGGGAACACTGAAGCTTTCTTT. Translated: CASSAQGNTEAFF.

The V call is TRBV7-2, the J call TRBJ2-1, with D possibly being TRBD2 (6 bases). CDR1 is SGHTA and CDR2 is FQGNSA in the germline V gene. The CDR3 consists of 16 residues. V lost 1 base, J lost 4 bases, and 14 bases lay in between. The CDR3 loop is CASSLVGRGPYNEQFF. CDR3 bases: TGTGCCAGCAGCTTAGTAGGGCGGGGACCATACAATGAGCAGTTCTTC.

This chain joins TRBV6-1 and TRBJ2-7, with 10 bases identical to TRBD2. The CDR3 sequence is 15 residues long. V lost 6 bases to trimming and J lost 0 bases; unmatched junction nucleotides: 5. The germline gives CDR1 MNHNS, CDR2 SASEGT. CDR3 DNA sequence: TGTGCCAGCAGGGGGGCTAGCGGGAGCTCCTACGAGCAGTACTTC. It yields the protein CASRGASGSSYEQYF.

This chain connects TRBV5-1 to TRBJ2-2; D unclear. In germline, CDR1 is SGHRS, CDR2 YFSETQ. The germline V and J ends were trimmed by 0 bases and 4 bases, with 7 bases remaining between them. The CDR3 is 14 residues long. CDR3 DNA sequence: TGCGCCAGCAGCTTGGCAGGCGCCACCGGGGAGCTGTTTTTT. Amino acid sequence: CASSLAGATGELFF.

This clone was counted once. V usage is TRBV9 and J usage is TRBJ2-2; TRBD1 agrees at 8 bases. Trimming at V came to 0 bases and at J to 7 bases, leaving 5 bases not matched to a gene. The germline CDR1 and CDR2 sequences are SGDLS and YYNGEE. CDR3 length: 15 amino acids. CDR3 sequence (DNA): TGTGCCAGCAGCGTAGAATCAGGGGGCTTCGGGGAGCTGTTTTTT. Protein sequence: CASSVESGGFGELFF.

This sequence joins TRBV6-1 and TRBJ2-7, with D hard to call. V was clipped by 2 bases and J by 2 bases, with 7 bases between them. The CDR3 loop spans 13 amino acids. Germline CDR1 is MNHNS and CDR2 is SASEGT. The CDR3: CASSELPPYEQYF. CDR3 DNA: TGTGCCAGCAGTGAACTCCCGCCCTACGAGCAGTACTTC.

The chain joins TRBV6-6 to TRBJ1-1, with a weak D call TRBD1 (6 bases). This CDR3 contains 15 residues. Trimming removed 7 bases from V and 7 bases from J, with 22 bases in between. The germline CDR1 and CDR2 sequences are MNHNY and SVGAGI (reference sequence). The CDR3 loop is CASTSRERGRGEAFF. The CDR3 bases are TGTGCCAGCACCTCCAGGGAGAGGGGCAGGGGTGAAGCTTTCTTT.

Comment on this clone: This specimen includes other DNA sequences encoding the same CDR3. The chain couples TRBV5-1 to TRBJ2-3; D is undetermined. The CDR3 length is 13 residues. The ends were cut back, 3 bases at V and 2 bases at J, with 7 bases in the middle. CDR1 and CDR2 (germline): SGHRS, YFSETQ. CDR3 sequence: CASSSSPTDTQYF. The CDR3 DNA reads as TGCGCCAGCAGCTCCTCCCCCACAGATACGCAGTATTTT.

The chain recombines TRBV5-6 with TRBJ1-2; D unresolved. Trimming removed 3 bases from V and 3 bases from J, with 18 bases in between. The CDR3 contains 16 residues. Germline CDR1 reads SGHDT; CDR2 reads YYEEEE. In DNA, the CDR3 is TGTGCCAGCAGCTCCACGGGCGGGGTCGGCGACTATGGCTACACCTTC. Amino acid sequence: CASSSTGGVGDYGYTF.

The chain combines TRBV2 with TRBJ2-6; the D gene is possibly TRBD1 (5 bases). Germline-derived CDR1 and CDR2 are SNHLY and FYNNEI. V lost 8 bases to trimming and J lost 3 bases, with 17 bases between them. CDR3 length: 16 amino acids. The CDR3 region is CASDFQGLGGANVLTF. CDR3 DNA: TGTGCCAGCGATTTCCAGGGTCTTGGTGGGGCCAACGTCCTGACTTTC.

This chain connects TRBV19 to TRBJ2-3, with 11 bases aligning to TRBD2. The CDR3 contains 17 residues. CDR1 and CDR2 (germline): LNHDA, SQIVND (reference sequence). Trimming at V came to 8 bases and at J to 1 base, leaving 11 bases not matched to a gene. The CDR3 coding sequence is TGTGCCAGTGGAACTAGCGGGAGAGGGTTGGGCACAGATACGCAGTATTTT. It codes for CASGTSGRGLGTDTQYF.

V gene TRBV28 combines with J gene TRBJ2-1; maybe TRBD2 (6 bases). Germline V gene data show CDR1 as MDHEN and CDR2 as SYDVKM. V lost 6 bases, J lost 0 bases, and 9 bases lay in between. The CDR3 runs 14 residues. CDR3 DNA: TGTGCCAGCAGCGGAGGGATCTCCTACAATGAGCAGTTCTTC. It yields the protein CASSGGISYNEQFF.

The chain couples TRBV5-6 to TRBJ2-2; perhaps D is TRBD1 or TRBD2 (5 bases each). The V and J ends lost 4 bases and 3 bases respectively, with 19 bases between them. From germline, CDR1 is SGHDT and CDR2 YYEEEE. The CDR3 is 17 amino acids. CDR3 bases: TGTGCCAGCAGCCCCGGTCGAGGGGCTAGAGACACCGGGGAGCTGTTTTTT. It yields the protein CASSPGRGARDTGELFF.

In its sample, this clone was seen once. This chain joins TRBV5-1 and TRBJ2-6; the D gene is possibly TRBD1 (6 bases). CDR1 is SGHRS, CDR2 YFSETQ, per germline. This CDR3 is built from 16 residues. V dropped 2 bases and J dropped 2 bases, with 11 bases sitting between them. The CDR3 sequence is CASSFYRDPGANVLTF. In nucleotides, the CDR3 is TGCGCCAGCAGCTTTTACAGGGATCCTGGGGCCAACGTCCTGACTTTC. The full variable domain, rest sourced from reference TRBV5-1 and TRBJ2-6, is KAGVTQTPRYLIKTRGQQVTLSCSPISGHRSVSWYQQTPGQGLQFLFEYFSETQRNKGNFPGRFSGRQFSNSRSEMNVSTLELGDSALYLCASSFYRDPGANVLTFGAGSRLTVL.

The chain has TRBV2 and TRBJ2-1; 9 bases agree with TRBD2. Trimming at V came to 6 bases and at J to 0 bases, leaving 18 bases not matched to a gene. From germline, CDR1 is SNHLY and CDR2 FYNNEI. The CDR3 is made up of 20 amino acids. The CDR3 nucleotides read TGTGCCAGCAGGAGGGCAAATCGCGGGGGGGCGGGCCTCTCCTACAATGAGCAGTTCTTC. It encodes CASRRANRGGAGLSYNEQFF. Looking up the rest from reference TRBV2 and TRBJ2-1 gives the full variable domain: EPEVTQTPSHQVTQMGQEVILRCVPISNHLYFYWYRQILGQKVEFLVSFYNNEISEKSEIFDDQFSVERPDGSNFTLKIRSTKLEDSAMYFCASRRANRGGAGLSYNEQFFGPGTRLTVL.

This sequence joins TRBV29-1 and TRBJ1-2; a weak D match, TRBD1 (6 bases). The CDR3 is made up of 10 amino acids. Trimming took 6 bases from V and 7 from J, leaving 9 bases between them. Germline CDR1 SQVTM, CDR2 ANQGSEA. CDR3 DNA sequence: TGCAGCGTGGGACAACTTGGCTACACCTTC. It translates to CSVGQLGYTF.

This chain joins TRBV6-5 and TRBJ2-5; D is undetermined. The tail of the sequence fits TRBJ2-7 better, so the J call may be wrong. Germline loops: CDR1 MNHEY, CDR2 SVGAGI. The CDR3 loop spans 15 amino acids. The CDR3 loop is CASSYSGRNPYEQYF. DNA for the CDR3: TGTGCCAGCAGTTACTCGGGCCGAAATCCCTACGAGCAGTACTTC.

About this clone: The identical CDR3 is also encoded by other nucleotide sequences in the sample. The genes are TRBV15 and TRBJ1-1; possibly TRBD1 for D (5 bases). The germline V gene encodes CDR1 LNHNV and CDR2 YYDKDF (reference sequence). This CDR3 region has 14 residues. V lost 3 bases and J lost 0, with 8 bases in between. CDR3 in amino acids: CATSRDTMNTEAFF. The CDR3 DNA sequence: TGTGCCACCAGCAGGGACACCATGAACACTGAAGCTTTCTTT. The whole variable domain, filled in from reference TRBV15 and TRBJ1-1, reads DAMVIQNPRYQVTQFGKPVTLSCSQTLNHNVMYWYQQKSSQAPKLLFHYYDKDFNNEADTPDNFQSRRPNTSFCFLDIRSPGLGDTAMYLCATSRDTMNTEAFFGQGTRLTVV.

This chain links TRBV28 with TRBJ2-3; 10 bases are shared with TRBD2. The CDR3 length is 15 residues. Germline CDR1 is MDHEN and CDR2 is SYDVKM. The V segment lost 2 bases and the J segment 5 bases; nucleotides outside the gene matches: 4. CDR3 sequence (DNA): TGTGCCAGCAGTTTAGGGCTAGCGGGAGTAGATACGCAGTATTTT. Amino acid sequence: CASSLGLAGVDTQYF.

The chain carries TRBV18 and TRBJ2-7; 10 bases align to TRBD1. The germline CDR1 and CDR2 sequences are KGHSH and LQKENI. The length of the CDR3 is 13 residues. V shed 4 bases and J 7 bases; nucleotides not matched to a gene: 4. As DNA, the CDR3 is TGTGCCAGCTCACTGGACAGGGGGGGTGAGCAGTACTTC. It encodes CASSLDRGGEQYF.

This chain links TRBV7-9 with TRBJ2-5; D is possibly TRBD2 (5 bases). V lost 5 bases and J lost 5, with 12 bases in between. Germline lookup yields CDR1 SEHNR and CDR2 FQNEAQ (reference sequence). This CDR3 has 13 residues. The CDR3 sequence is CASSLLTGETQYF. Here the CDR3 DNA reads TGTGCCAGCAGCCTCCTGACGGGGGAGACCCAGTACTTC.

The chain uses TRBV11-2 and TRBJ2-1; tentative D call: TRBD1 (7 bases). Per germline, CDR1 SGHAT and CDR2 FQNNGV. The CDR3 sequence is 11 residues long. V was shortened by 6 bases and J by 10 bases, with 10 bases between the two germline ends. CDR3 DNA sequence: TGTGCCAGCAGTCCAGGGGGGGAGCAGTTCTTC. Encoded protein: CASSPGGEQFF.

This rearrangement joins TRBV29-1 to TRBJ2-4; TRBD1 is a possible D gene (5 bases). Germline V gives CDR1 SQVTM, CDR2 ANQGSEA. Trimming cost V 5 bases and J 8 bases, with 16 bases left between them. CDR3 size: 13 residues. Here the CDR3 DNA reads TGCAGCGTTCTCGGGTTGGAAGGGGACATTCAGTACTTC. This sequence encodes CSVLGLEGDIQYF.

The chain employs TRBV4-1 and TRBJ2-7, with 11 bases aligning to TRBD2. Germline V gene lookup returns CDR1 MGHRA and CDR2 YSYEKL. This CDR3 contains 19 residues. The V and J ends lost 2 bases and 5 bases, in that order; junction bases with no gene match: 17. Written as DNA, the CDR3 is TGCGCCAGCAGCCAATTTCCCCCCTTAGCGGGAGGGTACGGGGACGAGCAGTACTTC. Translation: CASSQFPPLAGGYGDEQYF.

This clone has a count of ten or more. Here the CDR3 reads CATSEGTPSYEQYF. The CDR3 nucleotides are TGTGCCACCAGCGAGGGGACACCGTCCTACGAGCAGTACTTC. The V gene is TRBV15, the J gene TRBJ2-7; D might be TRBD1 (6 bases). The germline CDR1 and CDR2 sequences are LNHNV and YYDKDF (reference sequence). The CDR3 loop spans 14 amino acids. Trimming removed 5 bases at V and 1 base at J, with 12 bases between. Using reference TRBV15 and TRBJ2-7 for the parts outside the CDR3, the full variable domain is DAMVIQNPRYQVTQFGKPVTLSCSQTLNHNVMYWYQQKSSQAPKLLFHYYDKDFNNEADTPDNFQSRRPNTSFCFLDIRSPGLGDTAMYLCATSEGTPSYEQYFGPGTRLTVT.

The V call is TRBV2, the J call TRBJ2-3, with 7 positions matching TRBD2. CDR3 length: 13 residues. V dropped 7 bases and J dropped 1; count of bases not matched to a gene: 2. Germline assignment: CDR1 SNHLY and CDR2 FYNNEI. This CDR3 is CASISGGTDTQYF. The CDR3 DNA follows: TGTGCCAGCATCAGCGGGGGCACAGATACGCAGTATTTT. The complete variable domain, with remaining parts taken from reference TRBV2 and TRBJ2-3, reads EPEVTQTPSHQVTQMGQEVILRCVPISNHLYFYWYRQILGQKVEFLVSFYNNEISEKSEIFDDQFSVERPDGSNFTLKIRSTKLEDSAMYFCASISGGTDTQYFGPGTRLTVL.

This clone was picked up a small number of times. This CDR3 reads CASSPDSGNTIYF. In nucleotides, the CDR3 is TGCGCCAGCAGCCCGGACTCTGGAAACACCATATATTTT. The chain has TRBV5-1 and TRBJ1-3; unclear D gene. V dropped 4 bases and J dropped 0 bases, with 5 bases sitting between them. Germline V gene sequence: CDR1 SGHRS, CDR2 YFSETQ. The CDR3 is 13 amino acids.

The rearrangement links TRBV13 to TRBJ2-3, with 10 nucleotides matching TRBD2. Germline V gene data show CDR1 as PRHDT and CDR2 as FYEKMQ (reference sequence). This CDR3 contains 19 residues. V was clipped by 5 bases and J by 0 bases; unmatched bases: 14. The CDR3 is CASSILTSGEPTSTDTQYF. The CDR3 DNA is TGTGCCAGCAGCATACTAACTAGCGGGGAACCTACTAGCACAGATACGCAGTATTTT.